These T cell receptor beta chains were read from a single sample in a study of T cell responses to AZD1222 COVID-19 vaccine. Data came from immunoSEQ multiplex PCR; TCRdb stores just in-frame clones and leaves some out. The sample contains around 110,000 clones, about 90% of which appear only once. Sample: peripheral blood, taken on day 0 of AZD1222 vaccination. These receptors originate from an adult in good health. CDR3s include the opening cysteine and the closing phenylalanine or tryptophan. D genes are given only for firm matches. Where a row states a size, it is once, few, many or the class of an expanded clone; other rows omit it.

d_gene	v_gene	j_gene	abundance	CDR3nt	CDR3aa
NA	TRBV12-3/TRBV12-4	TRBJ1-5	few	TGTGCCAGCACCTCGTCGGAGGGACAGCCCCAGCATTTT	CASTSSEGQPQHF
NA	TRBV7-8	TRBJ2-3	NA	TGTGCCAGCAGCCCTCTAGATACAGCGCAGTATTTT	CASSPLDTAQYF
NA	TRBV19	TRBJ1-4	once	TGTGCCAGTAGTATATCGACTGGGGGCCGCACCCTTGAAAAACTGTTTTTT	CASSISTGGRTLEKLFF
TRBD1	TRBV13	TRBJ2-3	NA	TGTGCCAGCAGCTTAAACCGACAGGGGGCCGGATTGGGCACAGATACGCAGTATTTT	CASSLNRQGAGLGTDTQYF
NA	TRBV29-1	TRBJ2-5	NA	TGCAGCGTATCCGTCCCCGGGGGAGAGACCCAGTACTTC	CSVSVPGGETQYF
NA	TRBV2	TRBJ2-7	once	TGTGCCAGCAGTGAAGTGTTGTGGCAGGGACGATACGAGCAGTACTTC	CASSEVLWQGRYEQYF
TRBD1	TRBV9	TRBJ1-2	NA	TGTGCCAGCAGCGGTGACAGGGGTTACGGGGGCTACACCTTC	CASSGDRGYGGYTF
TRBD1	TRBV5-1	TRBJ2-1	NA	TGCGCCAGCAGCTTAGGACAGGCGTACAATGAGCAGTTCTTC	CASSLGQAYNEQFF
TRBD1	TRBV11-3	TRBJ2-1	NA	TGTGCCAGCAGCTTAGGCCGGGACAGGTTTTGGAATGAGCAGTTCTTC	CASSLGRDRFWNEQFF
TRBD2	TRBV7-2	TRBJ2-7	NA	TGTGCCAGCAGCTTATACCTGGGGACTAGCAACGAGCAGTACTTC	CASSLYLGTSNEQYF
TRBD2	TRBV19	TRBJ2-5	NA	TGTGCCAGTAGTGATCCCGGGACTAGCGGGGGGGCGGAGACCCAGTACTTC	CASSDPGTSGGAETQYF
NA	TRBV6-5	TRBJ2-1	NA	TGTGCCAGCAGTTATCCGGGTGAGCAGTTCTTC	CASSYPGEQFF
NA	TRBV21-1	TRBJ1-5	NA	TGTGCCAGCACCCCCACTGGGGGACTCAATCAGCCCCAGCATTTT	CASTPTGGLNQPQHF
NA	TRBV6-5	TRBJ1-1	NA	TGTGCCAGCAGTTTAGAGGATCAGAACACTGAAGCTTTCTTT	CASSLEDQNTEAFF
NA	TRBV27	TRBJ1-6	NA	TGTGCCAGCAGTTTAGAAGGGATCGGGTCACCCCTCCACTTT	CASSLEGIGSPLHF
NA	TRBV6-5	TRBJ2-3	NA	TGTGCCAGCAGTTCTCTAAAGGGTACGCAGTATTTT	CASSSLKGTQYF
NA	TRBV18	TRBJ1-6	once	TGTGCCAGCTCAGAAGGGGGGAATTCACCCCTCCACTTT	CASSEGGNSPLHF
TRBD1	TRBV5-4	TRBJ1-6	NA	TGTGCCAGCAGCTTTCGCACAGGGGCCAATTCACCCCTCCACTTT	CASSFRTGANSPLHF
NA	TRBV7-9	TRBJ1-2	NA	TGTGCCAGCAGCTTAGAGCAGGGGACCGGCTACACCTTC	CASSLEQGTGYTF
TRBD1	TRBV5-6	TRBJ1-2	NA	TGTGCCAGCAGCTTGTTTCAGACAGGGCCCTATGGCTACACCTTC	CASSLFQTGPYGYTF
TRBD2	TRBV19	TRBJ2-1	NA	TGTGCCAGTAGGCCAACTAGCGGAAATCCTCGTGAGCAGTTCTTC	CASRPTSGNPREQFF
NA	TRBV7-2	TRBJ1-1	few	TGTGCCAGCAGCTTAGGTCGGTGGGGGGACACTGAAGCTTTCTTT	CASSLGRWGDTEAFF
NA	TRBV11-2	TRBJ1-3	NA	TGTGCCAGCAGCTTAGTCAAGGGGTATGGAAACACCATATATTTT	CASSLVKGYGNTIYF
NA	TRBV5-4	TRBJ2-3	NA	TGTGCCAGCAGCTTCCCCCTCGGCCCAGCAGATACGCAGTATTTT	CASSFPLGPADTQYF
NA	TRBV29-1	TRBJ1-2	NA	TGCAGCGGTGTGACGGGACCTAACTATGGCTACACCTTC	CSGVTGPNYGYTF